The entry below gives a single T cell receptor (beta chain) sequence along with its context. It has no known antigen specificity. Base qualities are missing; no much larger clone stands one base away. Whole blood was collected in K2EDTA tubes by collaborating institutions according to the institutions' own protocols. For TCRbeta analysis, collaborators shipped samples as frozen whole blood, isolated PBMCs, or DNA extracted from either of those sample types. This sample was taken from a study of blood T cell repertoires in COVID-19 (dated by TCRdb to the early 2020s). Turning to the overall study: Collaborator samples came from the United States, Italy and Spain and covered acute and convalescent phases of COVID-19. The prospective study material was composed of cDNA or gDNA derived from T cells, B-cell-depleted T cells, or PBMCs. Subjects who had been exposed to COVID-19, were actively infected with it, or had recovered from it provided the deeply sampled blood TCRbeta repertoires that made up the dataset. The repertoires were made available in a free public database intended to serve as a resource for research on the immune response to SARS-CoV-2. The samples were drawn from the first 160 participants of the ongoing ImmuneRACE study and from 950 to 1,500 subjects provided by 6 global collaborators. The sample metadata nearly always contained a de-identified subject ID, COVID-19 status, age in years and sex. Where HLA class I and class II types were available, the types were taken from metadata supplied by the sample provider, not from assay-based typing. Broad study findings and their caveats: Clinical and demographic metadata were provided uncurated, with the amount varying by source and participant.

TCRbeta CDR3 regions were amplified from genomic DNA by means of the immunoSEQ Assay, a bias-controlled multiplex PCR. The original pipeline was this. Nucleated cell counts per sample were estimated from amplification of reference gene primers within the assay. To quantify the absolute abundance of each unique TCRbeta CDR3 rearrangement, sequence reads were collapsed and filtered. Productive Simpson clonality was computed per sample as the square root of Simpson's diversity index over productive rearrangements. In its TCRdb copy, this immuneACCESS table keeps in-frame sequences only and misses some clones. Where compared with another copy, unresolved V genes explain less than half of these, and the others have no known cause. V and J calls and clone size follow that table, whereas D and trimming were derived from the DNA. This sample lists over 80,000 clones; over 70% were detected once. The biggest ten clones account for 4% to 5.5% of the sample.

V is shortened by 2 bases, J by 1 base, and the region joining them spans 13 bases. The germline V gene yields SGDLS for CDR1 and YYNGEE for CDR2. Its CDR3 holds 16 amino acids, cysteine through phenylalanine. The CDR3 DNA has 48 bases and is translated from base 1. This TCR derives from a woman aged 50 to 65 with acute or convalescent COVID-19. Sequencing used peripheral blood. Recombination linked TRBV9 to TRBJ1-3; there is no confident call for the D gene. For the CDR3, the sequence is CASSVAGGRSGNTIYF. DNA sequence: TGTGCCAGCAGCGTCGCTGGAGGCCGGTCTGGAAACACCATATATTTT.